Following are 3 T cell receptor beta chains from one sample sequenced in a study of T cells after yellow fever vaccination. TCRdb reprocessed the 5' RACE reads with MiXCR, giving one entry per CDR3 protein. Found here are 600,000 to 750,000 distinct CDR3 sequences, about 12% of them singletons; the top ten hold under 15%. The specimen was PBMCs, collected on the day of the yellow fever booster vaccination. Receptors originate from a man between 25 and 39 years old who received the YFV17D yellow fever vaccine.

On this clonotype: A read error may account for a junction end that differs from germline. The chain is built from TRBV18 and TRBJ2-1; TRBD1 is a possible D gene (6 bases). Germline lookup yields CDR1 KGHSH and CDR2 LQKENI. This CDR3 is built from 13 residues. The CDR3 sequence: CASSQQGLHSWIF. DNA of the CDR3: TGTGCCAGCTCACAACAGGGTCTGCACTCCTGGATCTTC.

The chain couples TRBV12-3 or TRBV12-4 to TRBJ2-7; 9 bases map to TRBD2. The CDR3 contains 14 residues. V shed 3 bases, J shed 6 bases, and the junction held 6 bases outside the gene matches. CDR3 DNA: TGTGCCAGCAGTTTCGGCGGGAGGGAGGGCGAGCAGTACTTC. It codes for CASSFGGREGEQYF.

The V and J genes are TRBV5-4 and TRBJ2-3; 8 nucleotides match TRBD1. V trimming: 3 bases; J trimming: 3 bases; junction bases outside the gene matches: 6. CDR1 SGHNT and CDR2 YYREEE come from the germline V gene (reference sequence). CDR3 size: 15 residues. In nucleotides, the CDR3 is TGTGCCAGCAGCTCGGACAGGGTATATACAGATACGCAGTATTTT. It yields the protein CASSSDRVYTDTQYF.